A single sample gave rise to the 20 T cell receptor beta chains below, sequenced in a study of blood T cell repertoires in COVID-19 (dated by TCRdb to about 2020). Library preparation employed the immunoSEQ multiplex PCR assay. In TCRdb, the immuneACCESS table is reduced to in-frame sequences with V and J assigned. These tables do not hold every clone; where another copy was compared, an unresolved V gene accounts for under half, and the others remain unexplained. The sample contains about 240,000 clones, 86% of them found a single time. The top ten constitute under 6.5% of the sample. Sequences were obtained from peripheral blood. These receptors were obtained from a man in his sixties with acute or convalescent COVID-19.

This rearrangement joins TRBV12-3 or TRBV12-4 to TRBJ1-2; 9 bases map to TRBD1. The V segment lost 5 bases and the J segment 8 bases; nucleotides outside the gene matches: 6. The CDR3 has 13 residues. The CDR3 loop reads CASSLGQGWGYTF. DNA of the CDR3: TGTGCCAGCAGTCTAGGACAGGGGTGGGGCTACACCTTC.

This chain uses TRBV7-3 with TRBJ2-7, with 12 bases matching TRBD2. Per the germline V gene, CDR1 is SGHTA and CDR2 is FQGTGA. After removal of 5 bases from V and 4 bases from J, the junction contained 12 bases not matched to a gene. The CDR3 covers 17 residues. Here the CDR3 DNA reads TGTGCCAGCAGCCTAAATCGACTAGCGGGGGCTTTTTACGAGCAGTACTTC. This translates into CASSLNRLAGAFYEQYF. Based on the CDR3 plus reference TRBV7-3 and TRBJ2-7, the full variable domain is GAGVSQTPSNKVTEKGKYVELRCDPISGHTALYWYRQSLGQGPEFLIYFQGTGAADDSGLPNDRFFAVRPEGSVSTLKIQRTERGDSAVYLCASSLNRLAGAFYEQYFGPGTRLTVT.

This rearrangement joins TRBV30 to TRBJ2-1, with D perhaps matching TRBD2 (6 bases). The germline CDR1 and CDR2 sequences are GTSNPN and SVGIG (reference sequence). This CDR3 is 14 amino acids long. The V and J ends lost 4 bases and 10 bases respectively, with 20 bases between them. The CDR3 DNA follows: TGTGCCTGGACCTTTGGCGGGACCCCCGTCGAGCAGTTCTTC. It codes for CAWTFGGTPVEQFF.

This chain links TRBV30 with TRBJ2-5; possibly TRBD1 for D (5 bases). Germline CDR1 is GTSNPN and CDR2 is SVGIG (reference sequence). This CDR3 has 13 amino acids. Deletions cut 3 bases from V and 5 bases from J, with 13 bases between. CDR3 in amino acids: CAWRIKGAETQYF. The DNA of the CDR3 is TGTGCCTGGAGAATCAAAGGGGCGGAGACCCAGTACTTC.

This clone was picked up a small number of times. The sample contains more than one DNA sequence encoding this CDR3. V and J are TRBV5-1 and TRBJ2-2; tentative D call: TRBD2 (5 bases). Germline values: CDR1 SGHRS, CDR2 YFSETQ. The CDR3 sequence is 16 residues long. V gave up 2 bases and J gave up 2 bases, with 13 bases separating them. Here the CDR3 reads CASSFYLDSNTGELFF. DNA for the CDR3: TGCGCCAGCAGCTTTTATTTGGACTCTAACACCGGGGAGCTGTTTTTT. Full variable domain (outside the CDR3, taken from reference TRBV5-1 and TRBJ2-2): KAGVTQTPRYLIKTRGQQVTLSCSPISGHRSVSWYQQTPGQGLQFLFEYFSETQRNKGNFPGRFSGRQFSNSRSEMNVSTLELGDSALYLCASSFYLDSNTGELFFGEGSRLTVL.

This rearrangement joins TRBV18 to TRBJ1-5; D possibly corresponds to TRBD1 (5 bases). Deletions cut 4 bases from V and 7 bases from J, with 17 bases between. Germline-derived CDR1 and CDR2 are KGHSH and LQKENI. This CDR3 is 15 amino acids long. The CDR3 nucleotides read TGTGCCAGCTCACTGGAGGGGTTTGATAGACAGCCCCAGCATTTT. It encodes CASSLEGFDRQPQHF.

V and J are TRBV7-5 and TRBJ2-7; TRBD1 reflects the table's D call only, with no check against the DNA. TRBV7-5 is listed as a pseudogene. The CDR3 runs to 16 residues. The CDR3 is CARSSRGRTVFHEQYF. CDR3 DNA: TGTGCCAGAAGCTCTAGGGGGCGGACTGTTTTCCACGAGCAGTACTTC.

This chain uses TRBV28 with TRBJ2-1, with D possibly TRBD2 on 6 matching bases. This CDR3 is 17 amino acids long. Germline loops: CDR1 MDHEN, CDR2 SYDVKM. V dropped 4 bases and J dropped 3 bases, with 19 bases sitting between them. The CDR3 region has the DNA TGTGCCAGCAGTTCCCCCTCCGGGCGGGATTACTACAATGAGCAGTTCTTC. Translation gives CASSSPSGRDYYNEQFF.

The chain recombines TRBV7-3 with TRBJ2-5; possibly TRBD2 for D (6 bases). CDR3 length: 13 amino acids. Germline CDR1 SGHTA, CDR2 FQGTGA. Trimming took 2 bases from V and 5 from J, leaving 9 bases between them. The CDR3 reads CASSLSGEETQYF. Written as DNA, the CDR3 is TGTGCCAGCAGCTTATCGGGGGAGGAGACCCAGTACTTC.

This CDR3 reads CASSLTSYEQYF. In nucleotides, the CDR3 is TGTGCCAGCAGCTTAACTTCCTACGAGCAGTACTTC. The V gene is TRBV11-3, the J gene TRBJ2-7, with D hard to call. V lost 2 bases, J lost 1 base, and 3 bases lay in between. The CDR3 has 12 residues. Germline CDR1 reads SGHNT; CDR2 reads YENEEA.

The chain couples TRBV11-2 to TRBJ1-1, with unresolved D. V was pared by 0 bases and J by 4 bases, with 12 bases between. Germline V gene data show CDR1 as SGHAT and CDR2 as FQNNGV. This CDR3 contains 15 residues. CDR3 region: CASSLEGRSGTEAFF. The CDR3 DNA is TGTGCCAGCAGCTTAGAGGGGAGGTCGGGCACTGAAGCTTTCTTT.

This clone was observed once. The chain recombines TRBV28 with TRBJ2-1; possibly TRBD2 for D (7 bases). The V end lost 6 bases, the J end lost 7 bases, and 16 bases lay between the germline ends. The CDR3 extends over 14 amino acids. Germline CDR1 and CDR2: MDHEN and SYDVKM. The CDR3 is CASRIPGGANEQFF. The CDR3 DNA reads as TGTGCCAGCAGGATCCCTGGGGGGGCTAATGAGCAGTTCTTC.

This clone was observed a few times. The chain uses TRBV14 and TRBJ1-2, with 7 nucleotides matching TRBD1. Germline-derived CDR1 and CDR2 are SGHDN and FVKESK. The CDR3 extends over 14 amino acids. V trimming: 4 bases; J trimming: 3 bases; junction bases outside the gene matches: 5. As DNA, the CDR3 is TGTGCCAGCAGCCGTAGGGACAGCGACTATGGCTACACCTTC. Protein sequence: CASSRRDSDYGYTF.

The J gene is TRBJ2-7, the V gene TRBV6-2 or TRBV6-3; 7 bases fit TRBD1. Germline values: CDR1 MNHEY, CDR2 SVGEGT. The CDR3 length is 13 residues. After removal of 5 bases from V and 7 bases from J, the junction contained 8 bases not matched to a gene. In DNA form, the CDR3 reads TGTGCCAGCAGTGAGGGGACAGCCTGGGAGCAGTACTTC. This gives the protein CASSEGTAWEQYF.

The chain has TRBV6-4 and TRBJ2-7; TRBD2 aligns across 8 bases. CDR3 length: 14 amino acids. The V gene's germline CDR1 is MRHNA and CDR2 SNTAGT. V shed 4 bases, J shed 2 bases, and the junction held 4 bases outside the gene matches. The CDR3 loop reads CASSVVAGPYEQYF. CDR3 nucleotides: TGTGCCAGCAGTGTAGTAGCGGGACCCTACGAGCAGTACTTC.

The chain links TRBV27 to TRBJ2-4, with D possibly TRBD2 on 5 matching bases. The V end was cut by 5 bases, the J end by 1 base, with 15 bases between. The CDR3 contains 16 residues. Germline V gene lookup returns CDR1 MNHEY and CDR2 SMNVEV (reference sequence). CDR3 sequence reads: CASSPSWWEAKNIQYF. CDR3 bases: TGTGCCAGCAGTCCCTCATGGTGGGAGGCCAAAAACATTCAGTACTTC.

CDR3 bases: TGTGCCAGCAGCGGTCTAACAGGGTCAGGTCATCAGCCCCAGCATTTT. It specifies CASSGLTGSGHQPQHF. V gene TRBV27 combines with J gene TRBJ1-5; D perhaps matches TRBD1 (6 bases). V was shortened by 6 bases and J by 5 bases, with 20 bases between the two germline ends. The CDR3 consists of 16 residues. The V gene's germline CDR1 is MNHEY and CDR2 SMNVEV (reference sequence).

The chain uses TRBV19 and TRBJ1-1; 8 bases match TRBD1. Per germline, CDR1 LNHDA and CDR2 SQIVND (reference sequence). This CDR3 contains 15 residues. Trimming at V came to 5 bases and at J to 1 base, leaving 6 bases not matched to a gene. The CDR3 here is CASSPNRGANTEAFF. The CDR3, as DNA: TGTGCCAGTAGTCCCAACAGGGGGGCGAACACTGAAGCTTTCTTT. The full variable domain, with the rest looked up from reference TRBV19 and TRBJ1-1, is DGGITQSPKYLFRKEGQNVTLSCEQNLNHDAMYWYRQDPGQGLRLIYYSQIVNDFQKGDIAEGYSVSREKKESFPLTVTSAQKNPTAFYLCASSPNRGANTEAFFGQGTRLTVV.

DNA of the CDR3: TGTGCCAGCAGTAAGTCTGAGCGGGGCCCCTACGAGCAGTACTTC. Translated, it gives CASSKSERGPYEQYF. The genes are TRBV6-2 or TRBV6-3 and TRBJ2-7, with 7 bases aligning to TRBD2. Germline CDR1 and CDR2: MNHEY and SVGEGT. After removal of 5 bases from V and 2 bases from J, the junction contained 9 bases not matched to a gene. The CDR3 consists of 15 residues.

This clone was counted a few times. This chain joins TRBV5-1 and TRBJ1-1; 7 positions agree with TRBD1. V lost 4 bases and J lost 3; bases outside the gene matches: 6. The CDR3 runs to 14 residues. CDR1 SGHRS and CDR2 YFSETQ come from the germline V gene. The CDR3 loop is CASSQHRGDTEAFF. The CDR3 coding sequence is TGCGCCAGCAGCCAACACAGGGGAGACACTGAAGCTTTCTTT.